This T cell receptor beta chain was found in a study of shared clonotypes between healthy human individuals. An approximately 220 ng quantity of DNA, 30,000 to 35,000 T cell genomes, went into the sorted-subset replicate PCRs. Sequencing was performed with immunoSEQ multiplex PCR; in TCRdb, only in-frame clones are kept and a portion is missing. The table has about 2.1 million clones, about 93% seen once. Of note for this clone: Its target is unknown.

This CDR3 is built from 15 residues. J gave up 9 bases and V 2 bases, and 8 bases lay outside the gene matches. Germline CDR1 reads SNHLY; CDR2 reads FYNNEI. Naive CD8 cells were CD45RO-negative, positively selected for CCR7, excluding terminally differentiated effector memory CD45RA+ cells. Findings and caveats of the study: It was anticipated that sequencing depth would influence how many clonotypes donors shared. Naive subsets, compared against memory subsets, generally had larger estimated richness values. Sample collection involved blood only; tissue repertoires are likely different.

The TCR comes from a man between 18 and 29 years old in good health. Some clones in this sample may be carry-over from other donors' samples. The rearrangement uses TRBV2 and TRBJ2-1; 9 positions match TRBD2. Sequencing was performed on naive CD8+ T cells from PBMCs. The CDR3 sequence is CASSEMGLAGGEQFF. The DNA for the CDR3 is TGTGCCAGCAGTGAAATGGGACTAGCTGGCGGTGAGCAGTTCTTC.